The following is a TCR beta chain sequence with its context. Profiled with immunoSEQ multiplex PCR; TCRdb holds only in-frame clones, not every one. The sample has about 100,000 clones, roughly 94% seen once. This entry belongs to a study of technical replicates of blood from a handful of donors. Trimming pared 2 bases from V and 0 bases from J, leaving 17 bases between. The CDR3 runs to 17 residues. Germline V gene sequence: CDR1 MNHNS, CDR2 SASEGT. V is TRBV6-1 and J is TRBJ2-7; D possibly corresponds to TRBD2 (5 bases). This clonotype was obtained from a human donor in good health. The sample consisted of T cells isolated from PBMCs. CDR3 in DNA: TGTGCCAGCAGTGAAACTTTCGGCGGGCATGACTCCTACGAGCAGTACTTC. Amino acids: CASSETFGGHDSYEQYF.